The 26 T cell receptor beta chains below all came from one sample that was sequenced in a study of blood T cells in healthy people across ages. A second PCR, run for about 7 to 11 cycles, used a sample-barcoded 5' primer plus a J-beta primer mix. Each CDR3 protein is one row after TCRdb ran MiXCR on the 5' RACE reads. The sample includes some 760,000 distinct CDR3 sequences, around 25% of them seen just once. These records were also assigned to another study, of T cells of mothers and their children.

The sequenced sample consisted of blood. These TCRs come from a boy between 10 and 17 years old in good health.

V and J are TRBV4-3 and TRBJ2-7; a possible D gene is TRBD2 (5 bases). Germline values: CDR1 LGHNA, CDR2 YSLEER. This CDR3 is built from 13 residues. V was shortened by 2 bases and J by 7 bases, with 12 bases between the two germline ends. The CDR3: CASSQQLWEEQYF. CDR3 nucleotides: TGCGCCAGCAGCCAACAGTTATGGGAGGAGCAGTACTTC.

The rearrangement joins TRBV7-2 to TRBJ1-1, with D perhaps matching TRBD1 (6 bases). Trimming took 7 bases from V and 1 from J, leaving 13 bases between them. The CDR3 totals 14 residues. The germline V gene has CDR1 SGHTA and CDR2 FQGNSA. The CDR3 reads CASNPQGGNTEAFF. In DNA, the CDR3 is TGTGCCAGCAATCCACAGGGAGGGAACACTGAAGCTTTCTTT.

The table lists this clonotype with a few counts. The chain employs TRBV13 and TRBJ2-2; TRBD2 aligns across 12 bases. V gave up 5 bases and J gave up 3 bases; unmatched junction bases: 4. CDR1 is PRHDT, CDR2 FYEKMQ, per germline (reference sequence). The CDR3 covers 16 residues. The CDR3 DNA sequence: TGTGCCAGCAGCCCACGACTAGCGGGAGACACCGGGGAGCTGTTTTTT. It specifies CASSPRLAGDTGELFF. The full variable domain, its missing parts supplied by reference TRBV13 and TRBJ2-2, is AAGVIQSPRHLIKEKRETATLKCYPIPRHDTVYWYQQGPGQDPQFLISFYEKMQSDKGSIPDRFSAQQFSDYHSELNMSSLELGDSALYFCASSPRLAGDTGELFFGEGSRLTVL.

The V call is TRBV11-2, the J call TRBJ2-7, with 7 positions matching TRBD1. Germline assignment: CDR1 SGHAT and CDR2 FQNNGV. V was clipped by 3 bases and J by 2 bases; unmatched bases: 10. The CDR3 is 16 residues long. CDR3: CASSFGPTGMPYEQYF. In DNA form, the CDR3 reads TGTGCCAGCAGCTTCGGGCCGACAGGGATGCCCTACGAGCAGTACTTC.

J is TRBJ1-4 and V is TRBV4-2; TRBD1 matches at 8 bases. The germline gives CDR1 LGHNA, CDR2 YNFKEQ. The J segment lost 8 bases and the V segment lost 4 bases, leaving 12 bases of the junction unmatched. The CDR3 spans 16 residues. CDR3 nucleotides: TGTGCCAGCAGCCGTTCGGACAGGGAGAAAGGAGAAAAACTGTTTTTT. This encodes CASSRSDREKGEKLFF.

The chain is built from TRBV10-3 and TRBJ2-5, with TRBD1 matching 8 bases. Per the germline V gene, CDR1 is ENHRY and CDR2 is SYGVKD. The CDR3 totals 14 residues. The V and J ends lost 6 bases and 4 bases, in that order; junction bases with no gene match: 7. The CDR3 protein is CAIRPGQVGETQYF. CDR3 bases: TGTGCCATCAGGCCGGGACAGGTAGGAGAGACCCAGTACTTC.

V is TRBV12-3 or TRBV12-4 and J is TRBJ1-1; no clear D. The CDR3 length is 15 residues. The ends were cut back, 0 bases at V and 0 bases at J, with 8 bases in the middle. The CDR3 reads CASSLAPPMNTEAFF. The CDR3 DNA sequence: TGTGCCAGCAGTTTAGCCCCCCCGATGAACACTGAAGCTTTCTTT.

This clonotype was observed a few times. The J gene is TRBJ2-5, the V gene TRBV7-9, with unresolved D. The J call is in doubt because the DNA end fits TRBJ2-7 better. The germline V gene encodes CDR1 SEHNR and CDR2 FQNEAQ (reference sequence). This CDR3 is built from 14 residues. The CDR3 loop is CASSLVGNSYEQYF. The CDR3 coding sequence is TGTGCCAGCAGCTTAGTAGGCAACTCCTACGAGCAGTACTTC.

As DNA, the CDR3 is TGTGCCAGCCGGGACACACGGGATGTGGAGACCCAGTACTTC. This sequence encodes CASRDTRDVETQYF. The gene calls are TRBV2 and TRBJ2-5, with D perhaps matching TRBD1 (6 bases). The CDR3 has 14 residues. V lost 8 bases to trimming and J lost 5 bases, with 18 bases between them. The germline CDR1 and CDR2 sequences are SNHLY and FYNNEI. The whole variable domain, remainder taken from reference TRBV2 and TRBJ2-5, is EPEVTQTPSHQVTQMGQEVILRCVPISNHLYFYWYRQILGQKVEFLVSFYNNEISEKSEIFDDQFSVERPDGSNFTLKIRSTKLEDSAMYFCASRDTRDVETQYFGPGTRLLVL.

The CDR3 here is CASSRGQAYGYTF. The CDR3 DNA reads TGTGCCAGCAGCCGAGGACAGGCCTATGGCTACACCTTC. This rearrangement joins TRBV11-2 to TRBJ1-2, with 7 bases identical to TRBD1. Germline assignment: CDR1 SGHAT and CDR2 FQNNGV. Trimming removed 5 bases from V and 4 bases from J; junction bases left unmatched: 4. The length of the CDR3 is 13 residues. The variable domain in full, completed from reference TRBV11-2 and TRBJ1-2, reads EAGVAQSPRYKIIEKRQSVAFWCNPISGHATLYWYQQILGQGPKLLIQFQNNGVVDDSQLPKDRFSAERLKGVDSTLKIQPAKLEDSAVYLCASSRGQAYGYTFGSGTRLTVV.

V and J are TRBV20-1 and TRBJ2-4, with D unclear. Germline loops: CDR1 DFQATT, CDR2 SNEGSKA (reference sequence). The germline V and J ends were trimmed by 6 bases and 2 bases, with 11 bases remaining between them. The CDR3 runs to 13 residues. Here the CDR3 DNA reads TGCAGTGCCAAAACTCCTTCCAAAAACATTCAGTACTTC. Translating it yields CSAKTPSKNIQYF.

This clonotype was seen more than once but under ten times. The chain joins TRBV29-1 to TRBJ1-2, with D possibly being TRBD1 (6 bases). The CDR3 extends over 14 amino acids. Germline-derived CDR1 and CDR2 are SQVTM and ANQGSEA. V lost 1 base and J lost 4, with 13 bases in between. CDR3 nucleotides: TGCAGCGTTGAAGGAGGGGGGGTGGGCTATGGCTACACCTTC. It codes for CSVEGGGVGYGYTF.

The chain recombines TRBV28 with TRBJ2-5; D is possibly TRBD1 (6 bases). Germline V gives CDR1 MDHEN, CDR2 SYDVKM. CDR3 length equals 14 residues. V lost 7 bases and J lost 1, with 13 bases in between. The CDR3 sequence: CASTLAGAQETQYF. The CDR3 DNA reads as TGTGCCAGCACCCTGGCAGGGGCCCAAGAGACCCAGTACTTC.

There are a few counts of this clonotype. V usage is TRBV3-1 and J usage is TRBJ2-5; maybe TRBD2 (5 bases). The end of the DNA fits TRBJ2-1 better, so the J call may be wrong. CDR3 length: 15 amino acids. Germline CDR1 LGHDT, CDR2 YNNKEL (reference sequence). Here the CDR3 reads CASSQETQSGNEQFF. The CDR3 bases are TGTGCCAGCAGCCAAGAAACGCAGTCGGGGAATGAGCAGTTCTTC.

The chain combines TRBV7-2 with TRBJ2-1, with TRBD2 identical over 7 bases. TRBJ2-5 explains the end of the DNA better; the J call may be wrong. This CDR3 contains 15 residues. Germline V gene sequence: CDR1 SGHTA, CDR2 FQGNSA. Written as DNA, the CDR3 is TGTGCCAGCAGCTTAGACGTACGGGGGGAAGAGACCCAGTACTTC. Protein sequence: CASSLDVRGEETQYF.

The chain uses TRBV7-6 and TRBJ1-5; 11 bases fit TRBD1. Germline V gene lookup returns CDR1 SGHVS and CDR2 FNYEAQ. V dropped 5 bases and J dropped 3; count of bases not matched to a gene: 9. The CDR3 contains 17 residues. DNA for the CDR3: TGTGCCAGCAGCCCCCGGGACAGGGGGATCCCCAATCAGCCCCAGCATTTT. Its protein product is CASSPRDRGIPNQPQHF.

This clonotype has only a few counts. V gene TRBV25-1 combines with J gene TRBJ2-7; D is possibly TRBD2 (6 bases). The CDR3 extends over 15 amino acids. Trimming pared 3 bases from V and 3 bases from J, leaving 15 bases between. Germline V gives CDR1 MGHDK, CDR2 SYGVNS. The CDR3 reads CASSDRHRGSYEQYF. The CDR3 nucleotides read TGTGCCAGCAGTGATAGGCATCGGGGGAGCTACGAGCAGTACTTC.

V usage is TRBV10-3 and J usage is TRBJ2-3, with 8 bases matching TRBD1. J gave up 2 bases and V 6 bases, and 1 base lay outside the gene matches. The CDR3 is 13 amino acids. Germline CDR1 ENHRY, CDR2 SYGVKD. The CDR3 nucleotides read TGTGCCATCAGGGACAGGGTCACAGATACGCAGTATTTT. Residues: CAIRDRVTDTQYF.

This clonotype turned up a few times. The gene calls are TRBV7-8 and TRBJ2-7; D possibly uses TRBD1 or TRBD2 (5 bases each). Germline V CDR1 and CDR2: SGHVS, FQNEAQ. There are 14 residues in the CDR3. V was pared by 7 bases and J by 0 bases, with 13 bases between. The DNA for the CDR3 is TGTGCCAGCACTTGGGACGTCGGCTCCTACGAGCAGTACTTC. As protein: CASTWDVGSYEQYF.

The rearrangement uses TRBV12-3 or TRBV12-4 and TRBJ2-3; 8 bases align to TRBD1. J gave up 6 bases and V 7 bases, and 3 bases lay outside the gene matches. The CDR3 is 12 amino acids. CDR3 amino acids: CASNPGGDTQYF. The CDR3 nucleotides are TGTGCCAGCAATCCAGGGGGCGATACGCAGTATTTT.

This clonotype was counted only a few times. The chain recombines TRBV7-2 with TRBJ1-4, with D perhaps matching TRBD1 (5 bases). The V and J ends lost 5 bases and 10 bases respectively, with 14 bases between them. From germline, CDR1 is SGHTA and CDR2 FQGNSA. The CDR3 is made up of 13 amino acids. The CDR3 protein is CASSREQARKLFF. The CDR3 DNA is TGTGCCAGCAGCAGAGAACAGGCGAGAAAACTGTTTTTT.

The CDR3 sequence is CASSLEAGGPGELFF. CDR3 DNA: TGTGCCAGCAGCTTGGAAGCGGGAGGGCCCGGGGAGCTGTTTTTT. The chain employs TRBV5-4 and TRBJ2-2, with TRBD2 identical over 10 bases. Germline V lookup: CDR1 SGHNT, CDR2 YYREEE (reference sequence). Germline trimming cut 0 bases from V and 6 bases from J; bases unmatched to any gene: 2. There are 15 residues in the CDR3.

This clonotype was seen more than once but under ten times. V and J are TRBV29-1 and TRBJ2-5; D call uncertain. The CDR3 length is 14 residues. V dropped 5 bases and J dropped 0 bases, with 13 bases sitting between them. Germline V gene sequence: CDR1 SQVTM, CDR2 ANQGSEA. CDR3 sequence: CSVSLSAYQETQYF. CDR3 in DNA: TGCAGCGTTAGTCTTTCGGCTTACCAAGAGACCCAGTACTTC.

This sequence joins TRBV20-1 and TRBJ1-1; 7 bases are a match to TRBD1. V lost 2 bases and J lost 2; bases outside the gene matches: 5. Germline V gives CDR1 DFQATT, CDR2 SNEGSKA (reference sequence). This CDR3 contains 14 residues. Here the CDR3 DNA reads TGCAGTGCTAGACCCGGGGACAGTAACACTGAAGCTTTCTTT. It translates to CSARPGDSNTEAFF.

A note on this clonotype: The junction does not match germline at one end; this may be a read error. The chain is built from TRBV7-9 and TRBJ1-4; TRBD1 is a possible D gene (5 bases). This CDR3 has 14 residues. Looked up from germline, CDR1 is SEHNR and CDR2 is FQNEAQ (reference sequence). The CDR3 spells CASSVAGTDEKLFF. The CDR3 DNA follows: TGTGCCAGCAGCGTAGCCGGGACTGACGAAAAACTGTTTTTT. The whole variable domain, remainder taken from reference TRBV7-9 and TRBJ1-4, is DTGVSQNPRHKITKRGQNVTFRCDPISEHNRLYWYRQTLGQGPEFLTYFQNEAQLEKSRLLSDRFSAERPKGSFSTLEIQRTEQGDSAMYLCASSVAGTDEKLFFGSGTQLSVL.

The CDR3 coding sequence is TGTGCCAGCAGCGACCGGTACGCTAGGGTCAATGAGCAGTTCTTC. Translation: CASSDRYARVNEQFF. The chain carries TRBV7-8 and TRBJ2-1; D unresolved. Germline loops: CDR1 SGHVS, CDR2 FQNEAQ. The V end was cut by 5 bases, the J end by 6 bases, with 17 bases between. The CDR3 covers 15 residues.